The TCR beta chain described here comes from a study of cytomegalovirus exposure and HLA in healthy donors. Primers: 60 Vbeta forward and 13 Jbeta reverse. TCRdb's copy holds only in-frame clones and misses some; the assay was immunoSEQ multiplex PCR. The table has tens of thousands of clones, 75% to 85% seen once. This clone was recorded only once. The clonotype comes from a female donor in good health and CMV-seronegative. Sequencing was done on a sample of PBMCs.

In nucleotides, the CDR3 is TGTGCCAGCAGCCCTTCCCGACAGGGGATCCCCATGGAAGCTTTCTTT. This sequence encodes CASSPSRQGIPMEAFF. V gene TRBV5-6 combines with J gene TRBJ1-1; TRBD1 aligns across 8 bases. Germline V gene data show CDR1 as SGHDT and CDR2 as YYEEEE. Unmatched junction bases numbered 16, after V lost 4 bases and J lost 8 bases. This CDR3 contains 16 residues.